Following are 12 T cell receptor beta chains from one sample sequenced in a study of CD8+CD57+ T cells in acquired aplastic anemia. Profiles of TCR beta VDJ and CDR3 were generated from a genomic DNA template. From the reads, TCRdb called clonotypes with MiXCR, one entry per CDR3 protein. The repertoire holds about 190,000 distinct CDR3 sequences, with roughly 56% as singletons. The material sequenced was sorted CD4+, CD8+, or CD8+CD57+ T cells (not recorded which) from PBMCs. Every receptor here comes from a human donor in good health, serving as a control.

The table lists this clonotype with many counts. This chain uses TRBV7-2 with TRBJ2-3, with 8 bases matching TRBD2. The V and J ends lost 5 bases and 0 bases, in that order; junction bases with no gene match: 19. This CDR3 spans 20 amino acids. Germline-derived CDR1 and CDR2 are SGHTA and FQGNSA. The CDR3 DNA reads TGTGCCAGCAGCCTCATAAGGGGCCTAGCGGGTCGGTTGAGCACAGATACGCAGTATTTT. It is translated as CASSLIRGLAGRLSTDTQYF. The complete variable domain, with remaining parts taken from reference TRBV7-2 and TRBJ2-3, reads GAGVSQSPSNKVTEKGKDVELRCDPISGHTALYWYRQSLGQGLEFLIYFQGNSAPDKSGLPSDRFSAERTGGSVSTLTIQRTQQEDSAVYLCASSLIRGLAGRLSTDTQYFGPGTRLTVL.

This clonotype was detected only once. The genes are TRBV5-5 and TRBJ2-7; 12 bases align to TRBD2. V dropped 2 bases and J dropped 2; count of bases not matched to a gene: 5. The CDR3 has 16 residues. Germline CDR1 is SGHKS and CDR2 is YYEKEE (reference sequence). The CDR3 nucleotides read TGTGCCAGCAGCTTCGCCCCTAGCGGGAGGGCCTACGAGCAGTACTTC. Translation: CASSFAPSGRAYEQYF.

J is TRBJ2-7 and V is TRBV15; D is possibly TRBD2 (6 bases). Between the trimmed V and J ends, which lost 0 bases and 4 bases, there was a span of 10 bases. This CDR3 is 14 amino acids long. Per germline, CDR1 LNHNV and CDR2 YYDKDF (reference sequence). The CDR3 DNA is TGTGCCACCAGCAGAGATCTGGAGGGATACGAGCAGTACTTC. It encodes CATSRDLEGYEQYF.

This clonotype was detected many times. The chain combines TRBV4-3 with TRBJ1-3; D gene unclear. The CDR3 has 14 amino acids. Germline V gives CDR1 LGHNA, CDR2 YSLEER. The ends were cut back, 1 base at V and 4 bases at J, with 8 bases in the middle. The CDR3 sequence is CASSQGFRGNTIYF. DNA of the CDR3: TGCGCCAGCAGCCAAGGGTTTCGGGGAAACACCATATATTTT.

This clonotype was found once. This sequence joins TRBV7-2 and TRBJ1-5, with TRBD1 identical over 11 bases. The length of the CDR3 is 15 residues. The germline CDR1 and CDR2 sequences are SGHTA and FQGNSA. V shed 4 bases and J 1 base; nucleotides not matched to a gene: 0. The CDR3 reads CASSWDRGSNQPQHF. The CDR3, as DNA: TGTGCCAGCAGCTGGGACAGGGGGAGCAATCAGCCCCAGCATTTT. Full variable domain (rest looked up from reference TRBV7-2 and TRBJ1-5): GAGVSQSPSNKVTEKGKDVELRCDPISGHTALYWYRQSLGQGLEFLIYFQGNSAPDKSGLPSDRFSAERTGGSVSTLTIQRTQQEDSAVYLCASSWDRGSNQPQHFGDGTRLSIL.

The chain recombines TRBV20-1 with TRBJ1-1; no clear D. Germline loops: CDR1 DFQATT, CDR2 SNEGSKA (reference sequence). This CDR3 spans 12 amino acids. Deletions cut 4 bases from V and 1 base from J, with 7 bases between. The CDR3 DNA is TGCAGTGCTATCACAACGAACACTGAAGCTTTCTTT. It yields the protein CSAITTNTEAFF.

The V and J genes are TRBV5-1 and TRBJ1-2; D is possibly TRBD1 (6 bases). Trimming shortened V by 4 bases and J by 8 bases, and 30 bases separated the two germline ends. CDR3 size: 18 residues. The germline gives CDR1 SGHRS, CDR2 YFSETQ. The CDR3 is CASSPTGSSNQPTIGYTF. As DNA, the CDR3 is TGCGCCAGCAGCCCAACAGGGTCTAGCAATCAGCCAACTATCGGCTACACCTTC. Supplemented by reference TRBV5-1 and TRBJ1-2, the full variable domain reads KAGVTQTPRYLIKTRGQQVTLSCSPISGHRSVSWYQQTPGQGLQFLFEYFSETQRNKGNFPGRFSGRQFSNSRSEMNVSTLELGDSALYLCASSPTGSSNQPTIGYTFGSGTRLTVV.

The chain links TRBV10-2 to TRBJ2-3; TRBD1 aligns across 12 bases. V shed 7 bases and J 3 bases; nucleotides not matched to a gene: 11. From germline, CDR1 is WSHSY and CDR2 SAAADI. The CDR3 extends over 17 amino acids. The CDR3 DNA reads as TGCGCCAGCAACGCCGGGACAGGGGGCGCGAGAACAGATACGCAGTATTTT. As protein: CASNAGTGGARTDTQYF.

About this clonotype itself: Sequence at one end of the junction differs from germline and may be a read error. The chain links TRBV7-7 to TRBJ2-3, with 14 bases matching TRBD2. Germline-derived CDR1 and CDR2 are SSHAT and FNYEAQ (reference sequence). CDR3 length: 16 amino acids. CDR3 region: CASSRLAGGTTDTQYF. The CDR3 DNA reads as TGTGCTAGCAGCCGACTAGCGGGAGGGACCACAGATACGCAGTATTTT.

This chain joins TRBV7-2 and TRBJ1-6; 9 bases line up with TRBD1. Per the germline V gene, CDR1 is SGHTA and CDR2 is FQGNSA. CDR3 size: 15 residues. The ends lost 4 bases at V and 9 bases at J; junction bases unmatched: 7. CDR3 sequence reads: CASSSGQGLGSPLHF. The CDR3 DNA reads TGTGCCAGCAGCTCGGGACAGGGATTAGGTTCACCCCTCCACTTT.

Many counts were recorded for this clonotype. The genes are TRBV7-9 and TRBJ1-2, with D unresolved. V was clipped by 2 bases and J by 4 bases, with 5 bases between them. CDR1 and CDR2 (germline): SEHNR, FQNEAQ (reference sequence). The CDR3 runs 12 residues. CDR3 region: CASSLPPYGYTF. CDR3 bases: TGTGCCAGCAGCTTACCTCCCTATGGCTACACCTTC.

This chain connects TRBV2 to TRBJ1-5; TRBD1 is a possible D gene (6 bases). In germline, CDR1 is SNHLY, CDR2 FYNNEI. Trimming removed 6 bases from V and 8 bases from J, with 17 bases in between. The CDR3 is 14 residues long. The CDR3 DNA is TGTGCCAGCAGGCGACAGGTAGATTTCGAGCCCCAGCATTTT. Its translation is CASRRQVDFEPQHF.